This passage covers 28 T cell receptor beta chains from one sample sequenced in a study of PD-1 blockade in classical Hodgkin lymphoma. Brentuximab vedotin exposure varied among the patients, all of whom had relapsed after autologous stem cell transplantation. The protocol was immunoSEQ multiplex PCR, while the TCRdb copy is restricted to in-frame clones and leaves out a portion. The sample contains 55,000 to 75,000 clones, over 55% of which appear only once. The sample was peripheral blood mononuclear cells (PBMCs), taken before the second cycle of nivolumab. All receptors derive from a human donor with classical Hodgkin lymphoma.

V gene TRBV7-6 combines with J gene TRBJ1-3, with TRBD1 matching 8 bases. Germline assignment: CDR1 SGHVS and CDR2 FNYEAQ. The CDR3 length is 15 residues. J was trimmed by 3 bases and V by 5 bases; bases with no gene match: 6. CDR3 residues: CASSRTGGGGNTIYF. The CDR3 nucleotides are TGTGCCAGCAGCCGCACAGGGGGAGGTGGAAACACCATATATTTT.

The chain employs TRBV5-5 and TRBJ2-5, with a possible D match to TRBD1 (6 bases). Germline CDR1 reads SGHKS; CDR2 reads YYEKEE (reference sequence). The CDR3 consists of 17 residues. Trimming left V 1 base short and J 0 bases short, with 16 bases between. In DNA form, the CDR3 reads TGTGCCAGCAGCTTGAGAGAAATTGGGGGCTACCAAGAGACCCAGTACTTC. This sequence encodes CASSLREIGGYQETQYF. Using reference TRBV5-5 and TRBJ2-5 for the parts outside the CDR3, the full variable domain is DAGVTQSPTHLIKTRGQQVTLRCSPISGHKSVSWYQQVLGQGPQFIFQYYEKEERGRGNFPDRFSARQFPNYSSELNVNALLLGDSALYLCASSLREIGGYQETQYFGPGTRLLVL.

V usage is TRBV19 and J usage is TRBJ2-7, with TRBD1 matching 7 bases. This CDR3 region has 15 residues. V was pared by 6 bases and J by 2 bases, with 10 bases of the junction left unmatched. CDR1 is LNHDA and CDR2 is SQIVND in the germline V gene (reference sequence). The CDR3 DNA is TGTGCCAGTAGCCTGAACCGGGACAGAACCTACGAGCAGTACTTC. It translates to CASSLNRDRTYEQYF.

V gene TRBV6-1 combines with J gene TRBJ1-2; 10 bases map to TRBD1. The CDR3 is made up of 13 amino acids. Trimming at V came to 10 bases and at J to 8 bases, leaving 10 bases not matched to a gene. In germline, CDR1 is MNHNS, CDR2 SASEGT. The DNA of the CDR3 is TGTGCCACGAGACGGACAGGGGGAGGAGGCTACACCTTC. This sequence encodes CATRRTGGGGYTF.

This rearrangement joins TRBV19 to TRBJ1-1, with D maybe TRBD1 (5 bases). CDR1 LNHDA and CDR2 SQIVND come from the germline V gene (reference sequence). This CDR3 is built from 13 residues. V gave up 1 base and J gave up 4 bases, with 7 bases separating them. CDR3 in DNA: TGTGCCAGTAGTATAGCGGGGCCCACTGAAGCTTTCTTT. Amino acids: CASSIAGPTEAFF.

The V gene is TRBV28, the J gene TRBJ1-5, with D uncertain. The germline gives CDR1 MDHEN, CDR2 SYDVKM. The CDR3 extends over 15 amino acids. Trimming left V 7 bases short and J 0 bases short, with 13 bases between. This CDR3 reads CASMRSRVSNQPQHF. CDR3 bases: TGTGCCAGCATGCGGTCCCGGGTTAGCAATCAGCCCCAGCATTTT. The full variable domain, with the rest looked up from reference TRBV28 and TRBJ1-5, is DVKVTQSSRYLVKRTGEKVFLECVQDMDHENMFWYRQDPGLGLRLIYFSYDVKMKEKGDIPEGYSVSREKKERFSLILESASTNQTSMYLCASMRSRVSNQPQHFGDGTRLSIL.

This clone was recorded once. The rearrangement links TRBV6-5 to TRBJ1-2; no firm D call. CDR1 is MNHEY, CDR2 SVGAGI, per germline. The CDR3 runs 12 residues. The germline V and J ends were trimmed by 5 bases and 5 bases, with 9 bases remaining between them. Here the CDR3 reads CASSDGLYGYTF. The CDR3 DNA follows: TGTGCCAGCAGTGATGGACTGTATGGCTACACCTTC.

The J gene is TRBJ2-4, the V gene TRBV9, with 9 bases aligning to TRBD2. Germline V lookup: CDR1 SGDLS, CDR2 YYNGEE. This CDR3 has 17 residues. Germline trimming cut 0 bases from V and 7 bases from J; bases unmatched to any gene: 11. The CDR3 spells CASSVGSGSSPGNIQYF. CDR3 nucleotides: TGTGCCAGCAGCGTAGGTAGCGGGAGCTCCCCAGGGAACATTCAGTACTTC.

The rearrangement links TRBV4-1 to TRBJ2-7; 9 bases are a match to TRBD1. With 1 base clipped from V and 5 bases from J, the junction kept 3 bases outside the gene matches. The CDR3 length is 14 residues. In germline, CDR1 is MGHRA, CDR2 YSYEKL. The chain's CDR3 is CASSQATGGDEQYF. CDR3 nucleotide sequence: TGCGCCAGCAGCCAAGCAACAGGGGGCGACGAGCAGTACTTC.

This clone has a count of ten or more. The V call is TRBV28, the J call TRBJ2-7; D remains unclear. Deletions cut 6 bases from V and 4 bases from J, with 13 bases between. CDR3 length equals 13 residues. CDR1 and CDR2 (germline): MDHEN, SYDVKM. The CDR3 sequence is CASSPPPLYEQYF. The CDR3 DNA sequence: TGTGCCAGCAGCCCCCCCCCTCTATACGAGCAGTACTTC.

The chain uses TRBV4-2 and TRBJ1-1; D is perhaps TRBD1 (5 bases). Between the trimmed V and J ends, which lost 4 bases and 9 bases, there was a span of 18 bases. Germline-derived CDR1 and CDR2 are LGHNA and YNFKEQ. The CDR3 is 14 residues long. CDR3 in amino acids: CASSPPAGNGKAFF. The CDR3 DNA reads TGTGCCAGCAGCCCCCCGGCAGGGAATGGTAAAGCTTTCTTT.

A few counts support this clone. The CDR3 loop is CASSLGDRGHTEAFF. CDR3 bases: TGTGCCAGCAGTTTAGGTGACAGGGGGCACACTGAAGCTTTCTTT. The chain links TRBV28 to TRBJ1-1; TRBD1 aligns across 10 bases. Germline loops: CDR1 MDHEN, CDR2 SYDVKM. V shed 2 bases and J 3 bases; nucleotides not matched to a gene: 3. The CDR3 runs 15 residues.

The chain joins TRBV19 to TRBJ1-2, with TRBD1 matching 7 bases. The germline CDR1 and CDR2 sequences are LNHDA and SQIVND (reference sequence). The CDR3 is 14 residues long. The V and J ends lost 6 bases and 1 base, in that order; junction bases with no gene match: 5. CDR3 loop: CASRAGQVNYGYTF. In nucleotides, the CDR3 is TGTGCCAGTAGGGCCGGACAGGTTAACTATGGCTACACCTTC.

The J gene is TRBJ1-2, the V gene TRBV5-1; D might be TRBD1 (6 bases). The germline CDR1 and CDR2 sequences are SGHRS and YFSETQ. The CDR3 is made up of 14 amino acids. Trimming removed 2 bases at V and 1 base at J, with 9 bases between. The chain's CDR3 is CASSFGGFNYGYTF. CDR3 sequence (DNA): TGCGCCAGCAGCTTTGGGGGCTTTAACTATGGCTACACCTTC.

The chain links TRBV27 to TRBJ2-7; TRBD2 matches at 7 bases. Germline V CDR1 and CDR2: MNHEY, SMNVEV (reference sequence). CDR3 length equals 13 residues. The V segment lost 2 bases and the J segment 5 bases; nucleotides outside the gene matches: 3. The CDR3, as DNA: TGTGCCAGCAGTTTACGACTAGCAGACGAGCAGTACTTC. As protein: CASSLRLADEQYF.

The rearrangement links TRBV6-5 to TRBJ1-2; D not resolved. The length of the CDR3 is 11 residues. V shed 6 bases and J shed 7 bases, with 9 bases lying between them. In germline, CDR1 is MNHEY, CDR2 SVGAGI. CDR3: CASSPGRGYTF. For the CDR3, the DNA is TGTGCCAGCAGCCCCGGTCGTGGCTACACCTTC.

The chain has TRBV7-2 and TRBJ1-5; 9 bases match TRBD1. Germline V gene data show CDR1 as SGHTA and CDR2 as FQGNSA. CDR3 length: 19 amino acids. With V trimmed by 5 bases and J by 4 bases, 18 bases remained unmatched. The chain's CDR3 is CASSAGTGLTLVGNQPQHF. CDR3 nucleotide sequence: TGTGCCAGCAGCGCCGGGACAGGGCTTACTCTAGTAGGGAATCAGCCCCAGCATTTT.

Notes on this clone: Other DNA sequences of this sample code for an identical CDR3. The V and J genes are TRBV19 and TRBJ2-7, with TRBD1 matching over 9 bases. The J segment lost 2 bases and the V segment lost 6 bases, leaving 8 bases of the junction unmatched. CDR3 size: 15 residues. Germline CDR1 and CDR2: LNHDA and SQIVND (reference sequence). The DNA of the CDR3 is TGTGCCAGTAGCAGGGACAGGGTTCGGCCCTACGAGCAGTACTTC. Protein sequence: CASSRDRVRPYEQYF.

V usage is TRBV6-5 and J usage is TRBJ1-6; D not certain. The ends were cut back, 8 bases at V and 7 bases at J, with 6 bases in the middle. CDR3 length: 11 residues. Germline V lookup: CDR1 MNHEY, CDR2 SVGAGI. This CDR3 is CASGVNSPLHF. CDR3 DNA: TGTGCCAGCGGGGTGAATTCACCCCTCCACTTT.

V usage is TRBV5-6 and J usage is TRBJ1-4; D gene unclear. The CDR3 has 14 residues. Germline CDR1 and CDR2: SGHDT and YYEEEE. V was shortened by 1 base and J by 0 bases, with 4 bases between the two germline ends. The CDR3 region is CASSLIATNEKLFF. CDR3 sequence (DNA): TGTGCCAGCAGCTTGATAGCAACTAATGAAAAACTGTTTTTT.

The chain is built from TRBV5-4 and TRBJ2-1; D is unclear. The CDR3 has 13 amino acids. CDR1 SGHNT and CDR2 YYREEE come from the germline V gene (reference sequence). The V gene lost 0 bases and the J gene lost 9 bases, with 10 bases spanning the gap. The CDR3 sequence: CASSLAKDPEQFF. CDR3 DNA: TGTGCCAGCAGCTTGGCAAAGGATCCTGAGCAGTTCTTC. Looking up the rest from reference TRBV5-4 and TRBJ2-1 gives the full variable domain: ETGVTQSPTHLIKTRGQQVTLRCSSQSGHNTVSWYQQALGQGPQFIFQYYREEENGRGNFPPRFSGLQFPNYSSELNVNALELDDSALYLCASSLAKDPEQFFGPGTRLTVL.

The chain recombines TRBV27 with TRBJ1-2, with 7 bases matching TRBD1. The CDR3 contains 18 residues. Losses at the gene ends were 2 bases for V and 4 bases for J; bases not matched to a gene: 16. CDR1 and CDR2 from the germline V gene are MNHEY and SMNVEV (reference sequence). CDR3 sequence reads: CASSLSLNRGPPLYGYTF. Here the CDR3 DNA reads TGTGCCAGCAGTTTAAGTTTAAATAGGGGGCCCCCCCTCTATGGCTACACCTTC.

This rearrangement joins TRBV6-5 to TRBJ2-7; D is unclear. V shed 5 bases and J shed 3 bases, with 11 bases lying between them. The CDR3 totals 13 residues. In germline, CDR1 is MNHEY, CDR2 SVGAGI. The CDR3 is CASSAFAFYEQYF. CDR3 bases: TGTGCCAGCAGTGCCTTTGCATTCTACGAGCAGTACTTC.

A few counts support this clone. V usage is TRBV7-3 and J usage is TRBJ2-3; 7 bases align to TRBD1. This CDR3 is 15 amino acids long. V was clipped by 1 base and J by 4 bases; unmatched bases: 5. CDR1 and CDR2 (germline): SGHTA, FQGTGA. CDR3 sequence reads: CASSLIGGRADTQYF. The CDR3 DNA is TGTGCCAGCAGCTTAATAGGGGGCAGGGCAGATACGCAGTATTTT.

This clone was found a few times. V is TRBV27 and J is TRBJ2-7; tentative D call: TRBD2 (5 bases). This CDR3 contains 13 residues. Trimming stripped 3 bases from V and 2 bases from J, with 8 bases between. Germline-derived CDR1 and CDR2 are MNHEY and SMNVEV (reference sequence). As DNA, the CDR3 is TGTGCCAGCAGTTTCAGCGGCCCCTACGAGCAGTACTTC. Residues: CASSFSGPYEQYF.

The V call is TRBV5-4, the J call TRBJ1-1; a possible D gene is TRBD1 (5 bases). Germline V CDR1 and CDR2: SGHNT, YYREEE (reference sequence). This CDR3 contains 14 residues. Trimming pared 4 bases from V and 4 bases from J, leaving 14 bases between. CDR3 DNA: TGTGCCAGCAGCCCCGCCGGGACTCGCACTGAAGCTTTCTTT. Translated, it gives CASSPAGTRTEAFF. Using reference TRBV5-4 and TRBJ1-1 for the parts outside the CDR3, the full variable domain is ETGVTQSPTHLIKTRGQQVTLRCSSQSGHNTVSWYQQALGQGPQFIFQYYREEENGRGNFPPRFSGLQFPNYSSELNVNALELDDSALYLCASSPAGTRTEAFFGQGTRLTVV.

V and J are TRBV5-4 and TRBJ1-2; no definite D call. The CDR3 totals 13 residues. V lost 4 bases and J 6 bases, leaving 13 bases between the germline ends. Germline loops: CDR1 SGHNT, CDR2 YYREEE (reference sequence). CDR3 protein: CASSAAEKDGYTF. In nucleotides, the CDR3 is TGTGCCAGCAGCGCAGCGGAAAAAGATGGCTACACCTTC. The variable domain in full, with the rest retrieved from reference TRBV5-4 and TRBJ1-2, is ETGVTQSPTHLIKTRGQQVTLRCSSQSGHNTVSWYQQALGQGPQFIFQYYREEENGRGNFPPRFSGLQFPNYSSELNVNALELDDSALYLCASSAAEKDGYTFGSGTRLTVV.

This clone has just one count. The CDR3 sequence is CASSQDRWRQGSEKLFF. CDR3 nucleotides: TGCGCCAGCAGCCAAGATCGTTGGAGACAGGGATCCGAAAAACTGTTTTTT. V gene TRBV4-1 combines with J gene TRBJ1-4; 7 bases map to TRBD1. Germline CDR1 and CDR2: MGHRA and YSYEKL. J lost 8 bases, V lost 0 bases, and 12 bases had no gene match. CDR3 length: 17 amino acids.